This T cell receptor (beta chain) appears in the sequencing data of a study of T-cell memory formation after mild COVID-19 (dated by TCRdb to about 2021). For the study in its entirety: TCR sequence clusters from the two donors were found to be largely donor specific. In a couple of donors, T-cell clones that expanded and contracted after mild COVID-19 were followed by sequencing TCRalpha and TCRbeta repertoires longitudinally. Two young, previously healthy adult volunteers, one female and one male, were included in the cohort.

This clonotype was detected a few times. The antigen this receptor binds is unknown. Base qualities are missing; no much larger clone stands one base away. Sequences SGHRS (CDR1) and YFSETQ (CDR2) are obtained from the germline V gene. From its cysteine to its phenylalanine, the CDR3 spans 15 amino acids. Only the CDR3 region is kept as DNA, spanning 45 bases read in frame from base 1. At the junction V is shortened by 5 bases and J by 4 bases; bases outside the gene matches: 10. Sequenced using an Illumina NovaSeq 6000. Using 5'RACE with constant-segment primers, TCRalpha and TCRbeta cDNA libraries were constructed, with sample barcodes and unique molecular identifiers added in the process. RNA was extracted from every sample with Trizol reagent. Library amplification was performed in two PCR steps, and a second sample barcode and Illumina TruSeq adapters were introduced in the second step. Sequencing of libraries was performed on an Illumina NovaSeq with 2 x 150 bp paired-end reads. In the source study's methods: Demultiplexing of reads and collapsing into UMI-guided consensus sequences were performed with migec v1.2.7. Using mixcr v2.1.11, UMI consensuses were aligned to TRA and TRB V and J templates and then assembled into clonotypes. Clonotypes were classified as expanded or contracted when called significant by both edgeR and NoisET, with noise models trained on biological replicates. For edgeR calls, the thresholds were a false discovery rate-adjusted p below 0.01 and a log2 fold-change of 1. As an exploratory analysis of dynamics, PCA with hierarchical clustering was applied to max-normalized trajectories of the 1000 most abundant clonotypes. Separately sequenced CD4+ and CD8+ repertoires were used to assign the CD4 or CD8 phenotype of responding clones. The public sequencing data were trimmed at Q25 with fastp and processed into clonotypes with MiXCR by TCRdb, which kept only in-frame beta chains. CDR3 protein sequences are deduplicated, and each keeps its most common genes and DNA. The V and J calls and clone size are TCRdb's, not the authors'. Recorded for this sample are 300,000 to 400,000 distinct CDR3 sequences; roughly an eighth of them occurred a single time. Approximately 22% of the sample belongs to the ten largest clones.

Beyond this particular receptor, the publication reports: Contracting CD4+ clones turned up mainly in the CM and EM memory subsets, whereas EMRA was where CD8+ clones were enriched. The second-wave clones that peaked on day 37 were not confirmed to be SARS-CoV-2 specific. Balanced CD4/CD8 phenotypes were observed for clones contracting from day 15 to 85, whereas a bias towards CD4+ was observed for a second wave of clones expanding from day 15 to 37. The study included only a couple of mild cases, and larger cohorts that include severe cases with pre-infection samples were judged to be necessary. The detection of some responding clones in pre-infection memory suggests that pre-existing cross-reactive memory T cells joined the SARS-CoV-2 response.

Ficoll-Paque density gradient centrifugation was the method used to isolate PBMCs. The sequenced material came from PBMCs or a T cell subset sorted from them (not recorded which). The chain employs TRBV5-1 and TRBJ2-3, with TRBD2 identical over 7 junction bases. This TCR derives from a man aged 18 to 29 who had mild COVID-19 (a few samples of this study predate the infection). The sample titles of this study are shuffled in the database, so cell type and time point are left out; the donor was told from shared clones. The bases are TGCGCCAGCAGGGTAGCGGGCGGGGAGGCAGATACGCAGTATTTT. This yields the protein CASRVAGGEADTQYF.